This TCR delta chain was captured by sequencing in a study of γδ T cells in repeated Plasmodium falciparum infection. Across the whole study: Malian gammadelta TCRs were studied during no-transmission periods and across acute malaria episodes.

Germline V lookup: CDR1 GEAIGNYY, CDR2 EKD. CDR3 size: 18 residues. V lost 1 base and J 0 bases, leaving 20 bases between the germline ends. Bulk repertoires came from Vgamma9/Vdelta2+ or Vdelta2-negative gammadelta T cells flow-sorted from PBMC. In the case of this clone: Its antigen is as yet unknown. This DNA's translation and the protein TCRdb lists, from a much larger clone, do not match at residue 7, likely due to a read error; the protein shown is translated from the DNA.

TCRdb repeated clone calling on the multiplex PCR reads with CATT. The sample lists around 82,000 delta-chain clones; roughly 1.4% were seen once. General observations from the study: Vdelta2-negative gammadelta repertoires appeared less diverse and less shared in Malian than Australian children.

V and J are TRDV2 and TRDJ1; D ambiguous. No J gene was available from TCRdb, and it was assigned here by a germline match of the DNA. This receptor was obtained from a pool of human donors (malaria-infected and uninfected, not separated). Material for sequencing was gamma-delta T cells from blood. The CDR3 loop reads CACDTKHYQPMYTDKLIF. The CDR3 coding sequence is TGTGCCTGTGACACGAAGCACTACCAGCCGATGTACACCGATAAACTCATCTTT.